This TCR beta chain was recovered during a study of blood T cell repertoires in COVID-19 (TCRdb year 2020). General notes on the study: The collaborator samples originated in the United States, Italy and Spain and spanned the acute and convalescent phases of COVID-19. The dataset comprised deeply sampled blood TCRbeta repertoires from subjects exposed to, actively infected with, or recovered from COVID-19. The repertoires were made available in a free public database intended to serve as a resource for research on the immune response to SARS-CoV-2. The prospective study material was composed of cDNA or gDNA derived from T cells, B-cell-depleted T cells, or PBMCs. Sample metadata almost always included a de-identified subject ID, COVID-19 status, age in years and sex. Samples came from the ongoing ImmuneRACE study (first 160 participants) plus 1,254 subjects from 6 global collaborators. Where available, HLA class I and class II types were obtained from metadata supplied by the sample provider rather than from assay-based typing. Paper-wide results and their limitations: Clinical and demographic metadata were provided uncurated, with the amount varying by source and participant.

About this clone: Its antigen is still unknown. The record has no base qualities; no much larger clone is one base away.

The collaborating institutions used their own protocols to collect whole blood in K2EDTA tubes. For TCRbeta analysis, collaborator samples were shipped as frozen whole blood, as isolated PBMCs, or as DNA extracted from either sample type. The germline V gene yields MDHEN for CDR1 and SYDVKM for CDR2. V is clipped by 3 bases and J by 7 bases, and the sequence between their germline boundaries is 12 bases long. Spanning cysteine to phenylalanine, the CDR3 consists of 14 amino acids. The CDR3 DNA has 42 bases and is translated from base 1. TCRbeta CDR3 regions were amplified from genomic DNA using the immunoSEQ Assay, a bias-controlled multiplex PCR. Per the source publication's procedure: Within the assay, amplification of reference gene primers was used to estimate how many nucleated cells each sample contained. To quantify the absolute abundance of each unique TCRbeta CDR3 rearrangement, sequence reads were collapsed and filtered. For each sample, productive Simpson clonality was calculated as the square root of Simpson's diversity index over productive rearrangements. Sourced from immuneACCESS, this table was stored by TCRdb with only in-frame sequences that have V and J called. A share of the clones is absent; for the studies checked, an unresolved V gene accounts for under half, and the remainder has no known explanation. V and J calls and clone size follow that table, whereas D and trimming were derived from the DNA. This sample holds 140,000 or so clones; roughly 89% were observed only once. Clones ranked in the top ten supply over 0.8% of the sample.

The rearrangement joined TRBV28 to TRBJ1-4; no D gene is confidently identified. The source of this sequence is a woman aged 50 to 60 with acute or convalescent COVID-19. The sample comprised peripheral blood. CDR3 sequence: CASSFGLITEKLFF. The nucleotide sequence is TGTGCCAGCAGTTTCGGACTGATTACTGAAAAACTGTTTTTT.